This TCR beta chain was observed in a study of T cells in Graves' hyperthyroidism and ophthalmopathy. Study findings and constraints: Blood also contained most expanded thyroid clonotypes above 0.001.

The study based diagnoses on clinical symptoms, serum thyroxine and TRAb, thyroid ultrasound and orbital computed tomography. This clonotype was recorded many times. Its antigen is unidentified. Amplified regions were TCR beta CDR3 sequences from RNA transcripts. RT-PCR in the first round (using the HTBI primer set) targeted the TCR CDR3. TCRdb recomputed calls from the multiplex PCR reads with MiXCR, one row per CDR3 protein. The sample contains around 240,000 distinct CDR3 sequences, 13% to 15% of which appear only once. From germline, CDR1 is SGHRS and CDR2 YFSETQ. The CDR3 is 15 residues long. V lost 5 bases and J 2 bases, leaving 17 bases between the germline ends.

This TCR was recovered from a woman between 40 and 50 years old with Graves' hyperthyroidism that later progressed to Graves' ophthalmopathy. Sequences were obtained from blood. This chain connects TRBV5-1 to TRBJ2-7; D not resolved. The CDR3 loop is CASRSGLSITYEQYF. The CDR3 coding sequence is TGCGCCAGCAGATCGGGTCTCTCCATTACCTACGAGCAGTACTTC.